The clone carrying this T cell receptor (beta chain) appeared a few times. Its antigen is not identified. Incorporated into the TCR beta cDNA libraries were unique molecular identifiers, which served to reduce PCR and sequencing biases. Researchers reported roughly 0.5 million cDNA molecules coming from about 1 to 10 million T cells. TCRdb re-called the PCR reads through MiXCR, storing one row per CDR3 protein. The sample holds a few hundred thousand distinct CDR3 sequences, roughly 46% seen once. The source of the sample is a study of post-analysis software for immune sequencing data. Overall study context: The cohort encompassed relapsing-remitting, secondary progressive and progressive-relapsing multiple sclerosis disease courses.

General study results and limits: Patients showed TRBV5-6, TRBV5-1 and TRBV20-1 among roughly 5 TRBV segments more frequent than in controls. Diversity measured as normalized Chao1 was significantly lower in multiple sclerosis patients than in controls. F-measure co-clustering was strong for batch-matched samples.

CDR3 length: 14 amino acids. V lost 3 bases, J lost 7 bases, and 15 bases lay in between. Germline lookup yields CDR1 SQVTM and CDR2 ANQGSEA. The V call is TRBV29-1, the J call TRBJ1-4; D not resolved. The sequencing sample was made of blood. This receptor was identified in a girl aged 10 to 17 with multiple sclerosis. CDR3 in DNA: TGCAGCGTTGATTATTCCGGGGTCGGTGAAAAACTGTTTTTT. Its translation: CSVDYSGVGEKLFF.